This record concerns one T cell receptor (beta chain) sequence. The antigen is not known. The data were obtained in a study of blood T cells in healthy people across ages. General study points: Naive T cell percentage by flow cytometry tracked strongly with beta diversity. Possibly, changes in expanded clonotypes were confounded because donor CMV status was unknown.

Sample-barcoded 5' priming and a J-beta primer mix drove a second PCR of roughly 6 to 12 cycles. Per sample, CDR3-containing paired-end reads numbered at least 2.5 million. TCRdb re-called the 5' RACE reads through MiXCR, storing one row per CDR3 protein. This table has about 1.1 million distinct CDR3 sequences, more than 30% appearing once. CDR3 length equals 17 residues. Germline values: CDR1 SGHVS, CDR2 FNYEAQ. Trimming left V 2 bases short and J 0 bases short, with 11 bases between. The donors, all healthy, were Caucasians living in Russia, aged about 6 to 90. The sequenced sample consisted of blood. This TCR was sampled from a man in his late teens or twenties in good health. The rearrangement joins TRBV7-6 to TRBJ2-6, with no clear D. CDR3 sequence reads: CASSLNSLVSGANVLTF. CDR3 sequence (DNA): TGTGCCAGCAGCTTAAACAGCCTAGTCTCTGGGGCCAACGTCCTGACTTTC. Variable domain in full (rest from reference TRBV7-6 and TRBJ2-6): GAGVSQSPRYKVTKRGQDVALRCDPISGHVSLYWYRQALGQGPEFLTYFNYEAQQDKSGLPNDRFSAERPEGSISTLTIQRTEQRDSAMYRCASSLNSLVSGANVLTFGAGSRLTVL.